Below are 9 T cell receptor beta chains sequenced from a single sample in a study of PD-1 blockade in classical Hodgkin lymphoma (TCRdb year 2020). What this sample's time point label stands for: cycle 2 day 1 (C2D1) of nivolumab. Every trial patient had relapsed following autologous stem cell transplantation, and prior brentuximab vedotin exposure was what differed among cohorts A, B and C. Receptors were amplified or captured by the immunoSEQ multiplex PCR assay. In its TCRdb copy, this immuneACCESS table keeps in-frame sequences only and misses some clones. Where compared with another copy, unresolved V genes explain less than half of these, and the others have no known cause. Present in this sample are about 25,000 clones, over 60% of which were seen just once. The ten biggest clones cover 8% of the sample. Sequencing was performed on peripheral blood mononuclear cells (PBMCs), taken before the second cycle of nivolumab. The receptors derive from a human donor with classical Hodgkin lymphoma.

The chain joins TRBV5-1 to TRBJ1-3; D remains ambiguous. The CDR3 consists of 15 residues. Germline-derived CDR1 and CDR2 are SGHRS and YFSETQ. Between the trimmed V and J ends, which lost 4 bases and 0 bases, there was a span of 11 bases. CDR3 amino acids: CASSPSPGSGNTIYF. CDR3 sequence (DNA): TGCGCCAGCAGCCCCTCTCCGGGCTCTGGAAACACCATATATTTT.

This chain connects TRBV27 to TRBJ2-7; TRBD2 aligns across 11 bases. There are 16 residues in the CDR3. V trimming: 6 bases; J trimming: 1 base; junction bases outside the gene matches: 8. CDR1 is MNHEY, CDR2 SMNVEV, per germline (reference sequence). CDR3 sequence reads: CASSRRGTSGSYEQYF. The CDR3 nucleotides are TGTGCCAGCAGCCGCCGAGGGACTAGCGGATCCTACGAGCAGTACTTC.

This clone was counted between two and nine times. The rearrangement joins TRBV15 to TRBJ1-2, with unresolved D. The V end was cut by 0 bases, the J end by 8 bases, with 13 bases between. Germline loops: CDR1 LNHNV, CDR2 YYDKDF (reference sequence). The CDR3 covers 14 residues. In DNA form, the CDR3 reads TGTGCCACCAGCAGAGATGGGGTGTTGGACGGCTACACCTTC. It codes for CATSRDGVLDGYTF.

This clone is a singleton in its sample. J is TRBJ2-7 and V is TRBV10-3; 7 bases agree with TRBD2. J lost 7 bases, V lost 4 bases, and 4 bases had no gene match. The CDR3 contains 12 residues. Per germline, CDR1 ENHRY and CDR2 SYGVKD. CDR3 sequence (DNA): TGTGCCATCAGTGGGAGAGCGGGGGAGCAGTACTTC. Protein sequence: CAISGRAGEQYF.

The rearrangement links TRBV27 to TRBJ2-1; TRBD2 agrees at 8 bases. The germline CDR1 and CDR2 sequences are MNHEY and SMNVEV (reference sequence). V was pared by 2 bases and J by 9 bases, with 9 bases of the junction left unmatched. There are 15 residues in the CDR3. CDR3 sequence (DNA): TGTGCCAGCAGTTTAGGGGCCGGGAGGGCCATTGAGCAGTTCTTC. This sequence encodes CASSLGAGRAIEQFF.

This chain joins TRBV19 and TRBJ2-7; 10 bases map to TRBD2. CDR1 and CDR2 from the germline V gene are LNHDA and SQIVND (reference sequence). V was clipped by 5 bases and J by 2 bases; unmatched bases: 6. CDR3 length: 15 residues. For the CDR3, the DNA is TGTGCCAGTAGTTCTCCCGGGACTAGCGCCTACGAGCAGTACTTC. Translation gives CASSSPGTSAYEQYF.

The gene calls are TRBV10-3 and TRBJ1-1, with D perhaps TRBD1 (5 bases). The CDR3 is 16 residues long. Trimming removed 6 bases at V and 3 bases at J, with 20 bases between. Germline CDR1 reads ENHRY; CDR2 reads SYGVKD. The CDR3 DNA sequence: TGTGCCATCAGCGGTGTTCTGGCAGGGTTGGACACTGAAGCTTTCTTT. This codes for CAISGVLAGLDTEAFF.

The chain joins TRBV5-1 to TRBJ2-1; tentative D call: TRBD2 (6 bases). Trimming removed 2 bases at V and 12 bases at J, with 9 bases between. The CDR3 is 11 residues long. Germline values: CDR1 SGHRS, CDR2 YFSETQ. CDR3 in amino acids: CASSFEGGQFF. The CDR3, as DNA: TGCGCCAGCAGCTTTGAGGGAGGGCAGTTCTTC.

The chain carries TRBV19 and TRBJ1-2, with no clear D. The CDR3 has 13 amino acids. Germline assignment: CDR1 LNHDA and CDR2 SQIVND (reference sequence). Trimming left V 3 bases short and J 4 bases short, with 9 bases between. CDR3 residues: CASSMGPSYGYTF. CDR3 bases: TGTGCCAGTAGTATGGGCCCGAGCTATGGCTACACCTTC.